The clone carrying this T cell receptor (beta chain) was seen more than once but under ten times. Its antigen is undetermined. A read error may explain this, as a much larger clone is one base away. The data are from a study of CD8+CD57+ T cells in acquired aplastic anemia. On the study more broadly: Yields of DNA that came from sorted CD4+ and CD8+ cells averaged about 3.4 ug.

The study, taken as a whole, reports: Shared by patients and controls, 25 to 30 CD8+ CDR3s were abundant in patients.

Germline CDR1 and CDR2: SGHVS and FQNEAQ. CDR3 length equals 14 residues. CDR3 and TCR beta VDJ profiling relied on genomic DNA as the template. A single record per CDR3 protein comes from TCRdb applying MiXCR to the reads. The sample records 100,000 to 150,000 distinct CDR3 sequences, over 30% being singletons. The sequenced patients had an expansion of CD8+CD57+ cells seen by flow cytometry. The gene calls are TRBV7-8 and TRBJ1-4; D gene ambiguous. This TCR was recovered from a human donor with aplastic anemia. The sample was sorted CD4+, CD8+, or CD8+CD57+ T cells (not recorded which) from PBMCs. Written as DNA, the CDR3 is TGTACCAGCAGCCCTCGAGGAACTAATGAAAAACTGTTTTTT. Translating it yields CTSSPRGTNEKLFF.